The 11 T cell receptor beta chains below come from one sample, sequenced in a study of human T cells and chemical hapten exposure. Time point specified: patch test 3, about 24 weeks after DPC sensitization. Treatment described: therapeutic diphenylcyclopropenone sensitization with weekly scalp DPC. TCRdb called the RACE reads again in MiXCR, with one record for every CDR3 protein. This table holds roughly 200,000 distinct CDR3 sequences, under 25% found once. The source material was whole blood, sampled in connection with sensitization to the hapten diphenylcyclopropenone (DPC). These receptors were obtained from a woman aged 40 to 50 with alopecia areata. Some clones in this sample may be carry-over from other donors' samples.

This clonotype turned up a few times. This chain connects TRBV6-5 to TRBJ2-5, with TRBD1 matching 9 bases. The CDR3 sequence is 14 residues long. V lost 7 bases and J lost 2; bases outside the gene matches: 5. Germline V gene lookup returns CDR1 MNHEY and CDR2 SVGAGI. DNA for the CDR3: TGTGCCAGCAATGGACAGGGGCTACAAGAGACCCAGTACTTC. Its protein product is CASNGQGLQETQYF.

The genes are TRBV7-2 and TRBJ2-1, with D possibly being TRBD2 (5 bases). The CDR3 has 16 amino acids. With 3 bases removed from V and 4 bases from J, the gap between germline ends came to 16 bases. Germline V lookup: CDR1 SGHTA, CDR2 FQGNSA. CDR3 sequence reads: CASSFSPTTKYNEQFF. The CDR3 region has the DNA TGTGCCAGCAGCTTCTCCCCGACTACGAAATACAATGAGCAGTTCTTC.

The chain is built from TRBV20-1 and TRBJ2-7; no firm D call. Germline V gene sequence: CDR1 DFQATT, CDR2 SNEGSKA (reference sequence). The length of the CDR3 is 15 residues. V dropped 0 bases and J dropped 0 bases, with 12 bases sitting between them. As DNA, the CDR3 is TGCAGTGCTAGAGATTGGCAGCGAGTCTCCTACGAGCAGTACTTC. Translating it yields CSARDWQRVSYEQYF.

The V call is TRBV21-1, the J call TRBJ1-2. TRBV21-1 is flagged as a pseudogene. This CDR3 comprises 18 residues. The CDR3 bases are TGTGCCAGCAGCCTCAGACGGGGGAGGGGCTTATTGTGCTATGGCTACACCTTC. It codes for CASSLRRGRGLLCYGYTF.

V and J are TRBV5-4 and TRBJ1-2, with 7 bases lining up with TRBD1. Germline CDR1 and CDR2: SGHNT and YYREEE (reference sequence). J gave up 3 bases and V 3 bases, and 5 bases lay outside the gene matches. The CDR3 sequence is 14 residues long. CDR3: CASSSIQGDYGYTF. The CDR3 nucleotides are TGTGCCAGCAGCTCAATTCAGGGGGACTATGGCTACACCTTC.

The DNA of the CDR3 is TGCGCCAGCAGCCAAAGGACTAGATCAGATACGCAGTATTTT. Residues: CASSQRTRSDTQYF. This chain links TRBV4-1 with TRBJ2-3, with 7 bases matching TRBD2. J gave up 4 bases and V 2 bases, and 3 bases lay outside the gene matches. Germline values: CDR1 MGHRA, CDR2 YSYEKL. The CDR3 totals 14 residues.

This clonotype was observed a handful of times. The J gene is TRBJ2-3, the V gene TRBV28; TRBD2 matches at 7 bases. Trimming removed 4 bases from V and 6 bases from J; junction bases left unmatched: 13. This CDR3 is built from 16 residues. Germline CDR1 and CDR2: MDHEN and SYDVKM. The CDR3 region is CASSSFIGAGVDTQYF. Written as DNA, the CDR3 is TGTGCCAGCAGTTCTTTCATAGGTGCGGGAGTCGATACGCAGTATTTT.

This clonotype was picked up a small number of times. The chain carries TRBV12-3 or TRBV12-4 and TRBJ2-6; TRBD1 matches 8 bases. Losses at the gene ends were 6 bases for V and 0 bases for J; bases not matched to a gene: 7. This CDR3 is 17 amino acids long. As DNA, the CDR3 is TGTGCCAGCAGCCTCCGGGACAGGAGCTCTGGGGCCAACGTCCTGACTTTC. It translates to CASSLRDRSSGANVLTF.

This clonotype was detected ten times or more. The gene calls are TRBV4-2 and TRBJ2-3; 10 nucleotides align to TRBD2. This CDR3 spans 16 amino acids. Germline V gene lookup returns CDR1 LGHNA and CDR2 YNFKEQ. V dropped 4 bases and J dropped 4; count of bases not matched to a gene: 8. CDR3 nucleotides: TGTGCCAGCAGCCTCTCGAGCGGGAGGGGGTCAGATACGCAGTATTTT. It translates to CASSLSSGRGSDTQYF.

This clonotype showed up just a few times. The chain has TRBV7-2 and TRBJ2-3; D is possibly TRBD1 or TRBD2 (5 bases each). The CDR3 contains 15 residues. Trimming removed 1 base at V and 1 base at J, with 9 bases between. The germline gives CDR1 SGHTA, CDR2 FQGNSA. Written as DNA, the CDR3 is TGTGCCAGCAGCTTAGTCCGGGGCGGCACAGATACGCAGTATTTT. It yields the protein CASSLVRGGTDTQYF.

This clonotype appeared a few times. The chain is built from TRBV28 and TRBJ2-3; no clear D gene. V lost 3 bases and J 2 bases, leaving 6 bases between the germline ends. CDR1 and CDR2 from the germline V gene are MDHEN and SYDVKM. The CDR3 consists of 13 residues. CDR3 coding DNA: TGTGCCAGCAGTTTCGACCCCACAGATACGCAGTATTTT. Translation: CASSFDPTDTQYF.